Below are 9 T cell receptor beta chains sequenced from a single sample in a study of T-cell memory formation after mild COVID-19 (dated by TCRdb to the early 2020s). The library relied on 5' RACE. Instrument used: Illumina NovaSeq 6000. TCRdb itself trimmed the public reads at Q25 with fastp, ran MiXCR and retained productive beta chains. Every entry covers one CDR3 protein and lists the most common genes and DNA from its rows. For this sample the table gives tens of thousands of distinct CDR3 sequences, of which less than 15% were detected only once. The ten biggest clones cover about a quarter of the sample. Sequencing input: PBMCs or a T cell subset sorted from them (not recorded which). The receptors were gathered from an adult woman who had mild COVID-19 (a few samples of this study predate the infection). The sample titles of this study are shuffled in the database, so cell type and time point are left out; the donor was told from shared clones.

Only a few counts were recorded for this clonotype. V gene TRBV7-9 combines with J gene TRBJ2-3; TRBD1 aligns across 7 bases. This CDR3 has 18 amino acids. Germline lookup yields CDR1 SEHNR and CDR2 FQNEAQ (reference sequence). V shed 6 bases and J 3 bases; nucleotides not matched to a gene: 18. The DNA for the CDR3 is TGTGCCAGCAGGGACACACTAGGACAGGCCCCGAAGACAGATACGCAGTATTTT. This codes for CASRDTLGQAPKTDTQYF.

In its sample, this clonotype was seen many times. This chain links TRBV5-1 with TRBJ2-7, with unresolved D. The germline CDR1 and CDR2 sequences are SGHRS and YFSETQ. Trimming took 0 bases from V and 2 from J, leaving 6 bases between them. CDR3 length equals 13 residues. CDR3 sequence reads: CASSLDRAYEQYF. DNA for the CDR3: TGCGCCAGCAGCTTGGACAGAGCCTACGAGCAGTACTTC. Based on the CDR3 plus reference TRBV5-1 and TRBJ2-7, the full variable domain is KAGVTQTPRYLIKTRGQQVTLSCSPISGHRSVSWYQQTPGQGLQFLFEYFSETQRNKGNFPGRFSGRQFSNSRSEMNVSTLELGDSALYLCASSLDRAYEQYFGPGTRLTVT.

In its sample, this clonotype was seen a few times. The junction shows a germline mismatch at one end, possibly a read error. The chain recombines TRBV6-5 with TRBJ2-6; no clear D. CDR3 size: 17 residues. Germline values: CDR1 MNHEY, CDR2 SVGAGI. The CDR3 DNA reads as TGTGCCAGCGGTTACGGCCTTCAATTCTCTGGGGCCAACGTCCTGACTTTC. This sequence encodes CASGYGLQFSGANVLTF.

This clonotype was observed a few times. The genes are TRBV24-1 and TRBJ1-2; TRBD1 is a possible D gene (5 bases). CDR1 KGHDR and CDR2 SFDVKD come from the germline V gene. Trimming removed 0 bases from V and 4 bases from J, with 8 bases in between. The length of the CDR3 is 14 residues. As DNA, the CDR3 is TGTGCCACCAGTGATTTGGGGACCTTCTATGGCTACACCTTC. Protein: CATSDLGTFYGYTF.

This clonotype has at least ten counts. The rearrangement uses TRBV4-1 and TRBJ2-5, with 14 bases identical to TRBD2. The CDR3 is 15 amino acids. The trim removed 8 bases at V and 2 bases at J, leaving 4 bases unmatched. The germline V gene encodes CDR1 MGHRA and CDR2 YSYEKL. CDR3 residues: CASAGLAGGQETQYF. The CDR3 bases are TGCGCCAGCGCCGGACTAGCGGGGGGTCAAGAGACCCAGTACTTC.

The chain couples TRBV14 to TRBJ2-7; D unresolved. Germline assignment: CDR1 SGHDN and CDR2 FVKESK. Deletions cut 1 base from V and 2 bases from J, with 9 bases between. The CDR3 is 14 residues long. The CDR3 sequence is CASSQVSPPYEQYF. CDR3 DNA sequence: TGTGCCAGCAGCCAAGTCTCCCCTCCCTACGAGCAGTACTTC.

The V gene is TRBV4-1, the J gene TRBJ2-1; 8 bases agree with TRBD1. With V trimmed by 4 bases and J by 8 bases, 7 bases remained unmatched. The CDR3 spans 14 residues. Germline V lookup: CDR1 MGHRA, CDR2 YSYEKL. The CDR3 region is CASSLGQGVDEQFF. The CDR3 nucleotides are TGCGCCAGCAGCCTAGGACAGGGTGTAGATGAGCAGTTCTTC.

This clonotype turned up a few times. This sequence joins TRBV12-3 or TRBV12-4 and TRBJ2-5; 8 bases match TRBD2. The J segment lost 4 bases and the V segment lost 7 bases, leaving 20 bases of the junction unmatched. The CDR3 runs 18 residues. CDR3 sequence: CASMPPSTGGGALETQYF. CDR3 sequence (DNA): TGTGCCAGCATGCCCCCTTCAACCGGGGGGGGGGCCCTAGAGACCCAGTACTTC.

The rearrangement uses TRBV5-8 and TRBJ2-5; 7 positions match TRBD2. V shed 6 bases, J shed 7 bases, and the junction held 12 bases outside the gene matches. The CDR3 contains 14 residues. Germline values: CDR1 SGHTS, CDR2 YDEGEE. In nucleotides, the CDR3 is TGTGCCAGCAAACTCGGAAGTGGGAGGGCGACCCAGTACTTC. This gives the protein CASKLGSGRATQYF. The full variable domain, rest sourced from reference TRBV5-8 and TRBJ2-5, is EAGVTQSPTHLIKTRGQQATLRCSPISGHTSVYWYQQALGLGLQFLLWYDEGEERNRGNFPPRFSGRQFPNYSSELNVNALELEDSALYLCASKLGSGRATQYFGPGTRLLVL.